Following are 26 T cell receptor beta chains from one sample sequenced in a study of T cell repertoires in cytomegalovirus infection. TCRdb ran MiXCR on the reads and lists one entry per CDR3 protein. The repertoire holds 65,000 to 90,000 distinct CDR3 sequences, with around 3.8% as singletons. Sequenced: PBMCs. All receptors come from a human donor in good health (CMV status not recorded). Some clones in this sample may be carry-over from other donors' samples.

This clonotype has at least ten counts. The rearrangement joins TRBV7-2 to TRBJ1-1, with TRBD1 as a possible D gene (5 bases). V lost 1 base to trimming and J lost 2 bases, with 8 bases between them. Germline V CDR1 and CDR2: SGHTA, FQGNSA. There are 14 residues in the CDR3. In nucleotides, the CDR3 is TGTGCCAGCAGCTTAGGGGGCGCAAACACTGAAGCTTTCTTT. Translating it yields CASSLGGANTEAFF.

Details on this clonotype: A read error is possible here, since a much larger clone lies one base away. The chain carries TRBV25-1 and TRBJ1-1, with D uncertain. Germline CDR1 MGHDK, CDR2 SYGVNS. Deletions cut 2 bases from V and 5 bases from J, with 9 bases between. CDR3 size: 13 residues. The CDR3 nucleotides are TGTGCCAGCAGTGAACCCCAGGCGACTGAAGCTTTCTTT. It is translated as CASSEPQATEAFF.

This clonotype was picked up many times. The chain combines TRBV28 with TRBJ1-4, with no clear D. Germline CDR1 is MDHEN and CDR2 is SYDVKM. V was pared by 4 bases and J by 4 bases, with 16 bases between. The CDR3 spans 16 residues. The CDR3 here is CASSSGTDGFNEKLFF. DNA of the CDR3: TGTGCCAGCAGTTCCGGAACGGACGGATTTAATGAAAAACTGTTTTTT.

This clonotype showed up just a few times. This chain connects TRBV6-2 or TRBV6-3 to TRBJ2-1; D is perhaps TRBD1 (6 bases). Germline loops: CDR1 MNHEY, CDR2 SVGEGT. Trimming took 0 bases from V and 6 from J, leaving 27 bases between them. CDR3 length: 20 amino acids. The CDR3 DNA follows: TGTGCCAGCAGTTACTCCACGCTCGACCTCACAGGGCCAAGGGCCAATGAGCAGTTCTTC. Its translation: CASSYSTLDLTGPRANEQFF.

At least ten counts were recorded for this clonotype. For the CDR3, the DNA is TGTGCCAGTAGTATCAGGCGTGGGGATACGCAGTATTTT. This encodes CASSIRRGDTQYF. The chain carries TRBV19 and TRBJ2-3; D uncertain. The CDR3 contains 13 residues. CDR1 LNHDA and CDR2 SQIVND come from the germline V gene (reference sequence). V lost 3 bases and J 6 bases, leaving 10 bases between the germline ends.

V usage is TRBV28 and J usage is TRBJ1-2; TRBD1 aligns across 12 bases. Trimming took 5 bases from V and 6 from J; bases not matched to a gene: 7. From germline, CDR1 is MDHEN and CDR2 SYDVKM. This CDR3 contains 15 residues. The CDR3 nucleotides are TGTGCCAGCAGTCTACCGGGACAGGGGGCGCATGGCTACACCTTC. It yields the protein CASSLPGQGAHGYTF.

This clonotype occurred many times. CDR3 region: CASRGPSSYEQYF. The CDR3 coding sequence is TGTGCCAGCAGAGGGCCGAGCTCCTACGAGCAGTACTTC. This chain connects TRBV7-2 to TRBJ2-7; D gene ambiguous. V was trimmed by 6 bases and J by 0 bases, leaving 9 bases between them. The CDR3 runs to 13 residues. Germline CDR1 SGHTA, CDR2 FQGNSA.

This clonotype came up many times. The rearrangement uses TRBV7-2 and TRBJ1-1; no definite D call. Trimming cost V 8 bases and J 4 bases, with 8 bases left between them. From germline, CDR1 is SGHTA and CDR2 FQGNSA. CDR3 size: 11 residues. For the CDR3, the DNA is TGTGCCAGCGCCTCCTTCACTGAAGCTTTCTTT. Translated, it gives CASASFTEAFF.

The sample holds many counts of this clonotype. J is TRBJ1-2 and V is TRBV7-2; D is ambiguous. V was clipped by 4 bases and J by 8 bases, with 20 bases between them. This CDR3 comprises 15 residues. In germline, CDR1 is SGHTA, CDR2 FQGNSA. Written as DNA, the CDR3 is TGTGCCAGCAGCTCCCAAACGGCGAGGGTAGGCGGCTACACCTTC. Its protein is CASSSQTARVGGYTF.

This clonotype occurred many times. This chain's CDR3 is CASSLKTTDTQYF. The CDR3 DNA reads TGTGCCAGCAGCTTAAAGACCACAGATACGCAGTATTTT. V gene TRBV7-2 combines with J gene TRBJ2-3; D not resolved. Germline CDR1 and CDR2: SGHTA and FQGNSA. The CDR3 is 13 residues long. Deletions cut 2 bases from V and 2 bases from J, with 5 bases between.

The chain joins TRBV7-2 to TRBJ2-7, with 7 nucleotides matching TRBD2. Germline loops: CDR1 SGHTA, CDR2 FQGNSA. The junction had 4 bases not matched to a gene; V was cut back by 4 bases and J by 1 base. The CDR3 has 14 residues. The CDR3 region is CASSSQRGSYEQYF. The CDR3 region has the DNA TGTGCCAGCAGCTCCCAGCGGGGATCCTACGAGCAGTACTTC.

This clonotype was counted at least ten times. The rearrangement links TRBV4-2 to TRBJ2-1; no firm D call. CDR3 size: 16 residues. Trimming cost V 1 base and J 5 bases, with 15 bases left between them. Germline V CDR1 and CDR2: LGHNA, YNFKEQ. The CDR3 spells CASSQASALFDNEQFF. The CDR3 coding sequence is TGTGCCAGCAGCCAAGCCAGCGCACTATTCGACAATGAGCAGTTCTTC.

The V and J genes are TRBV7-4 and TRBJ1-5; TRBD1 matches at 9 bases. V lost 3 bases to trimming and J lost 7 bases; unmatched junction nucleotides: 4. Germline assignment: CDR1 SGHVT and CDR2 SQSDAQ. The CDR3 contains 14 residues. CDR3 coding DNA: TGTGCCAGCAGCTTTGGGGACAGGGACCAGCCCCAGCATTTT. Translation gives CASSFGDRDQPQHF.

This clonotype has at least ten counts. The chain recombines TRBV4-1 with TRBJ2-7; 7 bases map to TRBD2. Germline CDR1 MGHRA, CDR2 YSYEKL. The trim removed 1 base at V and 4 bases at J, leaving 10 bases unmatched. The CDR3 is 16 amino acids. CDR3 DNA sequence: TGCGCCAGCAGCCAAGGATTGGGGAGGGACGCTTACGAGCAGTACTTC. Amino acid sequence: CASSQGLGRDAYEQYF.

This clonotype was found many times. This sequence joins TRBV7-8 and TRBJ1-4; D may be TRBD1 (6 bases). Looked up from germline, CDR1 is SGHVS and CDR2 is FQNEAQ. This CDR3 contains 12 residues. V lost 8 bases to trimming and J lost 6 bases, with 10 bases between them. The chain's CDR3 is CASADSYEKLFF. DNA for the CDR3: TGTGCCAGCGCGGACAGTTATGAAAAACTGTTTTTT. The full variable domain, in which reference TRBV7-8 and TRBJ1-4 provide the parts outside the CDR3, is GAGVSQSPRYKVAKRGQDVALRCDPISGHVSLFWYQQALGQGPEFLTYFQNEAQLDKSGLPSDRFFAERPEGSVSTLKIQRTQQEDSAVYLCASADSYEKLFFGSGTQLSVL.

As to this clonotype: A much bigger clone sits one base away, suggesting this may be a read error. The chain uses TRBV7-2 and TRBJ1-1; D not certain. CDR1 and CDR2 from the germline V gene are SGHTA and FQGNSA. This CDR3 comprises 14 residues. The CDR3 spells CASSLGRKNTKAFF. In nucleotides, the CDR3 is TGTGCCAGCAGCTTAGGACGGAAGAACACTAAAGCTTTCTTT.

This clonotype was found a few times. This chain joins TRBV19 and TRBJ1-1; tentative D call: TRBD1 (5 bases). The CDR3 length is 15 residues. Trimming took 6 bases from V and 5 from J, leaving 19 bases between them. Germline lookup yields CDR1 LNHDA and CDR2 SQIVND (reference sequence). CDR3 protein: CASSTLLGVTTEAFF. CDR3 coding DNA: TGTGCCAGTAGCACACTTTTGGGGGTAACGACTGAAGCTTTCTTT.

This clonotype was observed many times. V usage is TRBV7-2 and J usage is TRBJ2-4; D may match TRBD1 or TRBD2 (6 bases each). The germline V gene has CDR1 SGHTA and CDR2 FQGNSA. Trimming removed 0 bases from V and 1 base from J, with 13 bases in between. This CDR3 is 17 amino acids long. This chain's CDR3 is CASSLAGGPGAKNIQYF. The CDR3 DNA reads TGTGCCAGCAGCTTAGCTGGGGGGCCTGGGGCCAAAAACATTCAGTACTTC.

This clonotype appeared many times. The chain joins TRBV4-3 to TRBJ2-3, with D possibly being TRBD2 (5 bases). Germline V gene data show CDR1 as LGHNA and CDR2 as YSLEER. V was clipped by 0 bases and J by 0 bases, with 10 bases between them. The CDR3 has 16 amino acids. The CDR3 DNA sequence: TGCGCCAGCAGCCAAGATCTGGGCGGGAGCACAGATACGCAGTATTTT. Translation gives CASSQDLGGSTDTQYF.

This clonotype was recorded many times. CDR3 nucleotide sequence: TGTGCCAGTAGTGACCGGGGGACAGGGACAAATCAGCCCCAGCATTTT. The encoded protein is CASSDRGTGTNQPQHF. The chain carries TRBV19 and TRBJ1-5; 9 nucleotides match TRBD1. This CDR3 region has 16 residues. J was trimmed by 4 bases and V by 5 bases; bases with no gene match: 9. CDR1 LNHDA and CDR2 SQIVND come from the germline V gene (reference sequence). The full variable domain, rest sourced from reference TRBV19 and TRBJ1-5, is DGGITQSPKYLFRKEGQNVTLSCEQNLNHDAMYWYRQDPGQGLRLIYYSQIVNDFQKGDIAEGYSVSREKKESFPLTVTSAQKNPTAFYLCASSDRGTGTNQPQHFGDGTRLSIL.

The table lists this clonotype with many counts. This chain uses TRBV7-2 with TRBJ2-3, with 10 bases lining up with TRBD2. This CDR3 contains 18 residues. Germline trimming cut 5 bases from V and 2 bases from J; bases unmatched to any gene: 13. The germline gives CDR1 SGHTA, CDR2 FQGNSA. The DNA for the CDR3 is TGTGCCAGCAGCCTATACGCGAATAGCGGGGGGTTCACAGATACGCAGTATTTT. Translated, it gives CASSLYANSGGFTDTQYF.

This clonotype was counted many times. The genes are TRBV7-2 and TRBJ2-2; weak D call: TRBD1 (5 bases). CDR1 is SGHTA, CDR2 FQGNSA, per germline. This CDR3 has 13 residues. The ends were cut back, 5 bases at V and 5 bases at J, with 9 bases in the middle. The CDR3 here is CASSPRQTGELFF. The CDR3, as DNA: TGTGCCAGCAGCCCGCGACAGACCGGGGAGCTGTTTTTT.

With regard to this clonotype: This may arise from a read error, as a much more abundant clone is one base away. The chain joins TRBV28 to TRBJ1-2; D is undetermined. Germline CDR1 and CDR2: MDHEN and SYDVKM. The CDR3 has 13 residues. The CDR3 coding sequence is TGTGCCAGCAGCCAGACGAGTGCCTATAGCTACACCTTC. The encoded protein is CASSQTSAYSYTF.

This clonotype was counted at least ten times. The rearrangement uses TRBV7-2 and TRBJ1-3; TRBD1 agrees at 7 bases. The CDR3 has 16 amino acids. Germline loops: CDR1 SGHTA, CDR2 FQGNSA. J was trimmed by 4 bases and V by 9 bases; bases with no gene match: 15. The DNA of the CDR3 is TGTGCCAGTGTGCTAGTGGGACAGCTCGGAGGAAACACCATATATTTT. Translated, it gives CASVLVGQLGGNTIYF.

The chain uses TRBV7-2 and TRBJ2-1; 7 bases agree with TRBD2. Germline CDR1 reads SGHTA; CDR2 reads FQGNSA. CDR3 length: 15 amino acids. V gave up 6 bases and J gave up 5 bases; unmatched junction bases: 10. The CDR3 DNA reads as TGTGCCAGCAGTCGTGGGGGGGGGGGGGACAATGAGCAGTTCTTC. This sequence encodes CASSRGGGGDNEQFF.

This clonotype was detected many times. The junction differs from germline at one of its ends, possibly a read error. The chain links TRBV7-2 to TRBJ2-4; TRBD2 matches 11 bases. CDR1 SGHTA and CDR2 FQGNSA come from the germline V gene. This CDR3 has 14 amino acids. CDR3 in amino acids: CASSLAGGINIQYF. The CDR3 nucleotides are TGTGCCAGCAGCCTAGCGGGAGGAATAAACATTCAGTACTTC.